The TCR beta chain described here comes from a study of cytomegalovirus exposure and HLA in healthy donors. This table comes from immunoSEQ multiplex PCR, and its TCRdb copy is limited to in-frame clones, with some not included. The sample has some 70,000 clones, around 89% seen once. The CDR3 is 11 residues long. Trimming removed 3 bases from V and 4 bases from J, with 7 bases in between. CDR1 and CDR2 from the germline V gene are GTSNPN and SVGIG (reference sequence). The sample comprised PBMCs. The gene calls are TRBV30 and TRBJ2-7; D uncertain. The clonotype was recovered from a woman aged 18-29 years in good health and CMV-seronegative. This CDR3 is CAWSPKYEQYF. The CDR3 region has the DNA TGTGCCTGGAGCCCTAAGTACGAGCAGTACTTC. Looking up the rest from reference TRBV30 and TRBJ2-7 gives the full variable domain: SQTIHQWPATLVQPVGSPLSLECTVEGTSNPNLYWYRQAAGRGLQLLFYSVGIGQISSEVPQNLSASRPQDRQFILSSKKLLLSDSGFYLCAWSPKYEQYFGPGTRLTVT.